Below are 3 T cell receptor beta chains sequenced from a single sample in a study of OX40 agonist ivuxolimab in advanced cancers. The protocol used for the library was the immunoSEQ multiplex PCR assay. Held by TCRdb, this immuneACCESS table contains in-frame sequences only and omits some clones. Under half of the omission traces to an unresolved V gene where checked; the cause of the rest is unknown. In all, the sample holds about 71,000 clones, and around 94% of those were seen once. The ten biggest clones cover approximately 15% of the sample. Sequenced here: CD4+ or CD8+ T cells sorted from blood, sampled in a trial of the OX40 agonist ivuxolimab. The source of these receptors is an adult with an advanced solid tumor such as melanoma, head and neck, liver or kidney cancer.

The chain recombines TRBV9 with TRBJ2-1; maybe TRBD2 (5 bases). The V gene lost 0 bases and the J gene lost 9 bases, with 13 bases spanning the gap. The CDR3 is made up of 14 amino acids. CDR1 is SGDLS, CDR2 YYNGEE, per germline. The CDR3 DNA reads as TGTGCCAGCAGCGTAGGGAATACTGGAGGTGAGCAGTTCTTC. Translated, it gives CASSVGNTGGEQFF.

The V call is TRBV19, the J call TRBJ1-1, with D tentatively TRBD1 (6 bases). Trimming removed 5 bases at V and 7 bases at J, with 14 bases between. The length of the CDR3 is 13 residues. Germline CDR1 is LNHDA and CDR2 is SQIVND (reference sequence). The CDR3 sequence is CASSQSTGSEAFF. CDR3 sequence (DNA): TGTGCCAGTAGTCAATCGACAGGTAGTGAAGCTTTCTTT.

V and J are TRBV27 and TRBJ2-3; D unresolved. V lost 5 bases to trimming and J lost 2 bases, with 8 bases between them. Germline CDR1 and CDR2: MNHEY and SMNVEV (reference sequence). The CDR3 runs 13 residues. CDR3 in amino acids: CASSNPYTDTQYF. The CDR3, as DNA: TGTGCCAGCAGTAACCCATACACAGATACGCAGTATTTT.